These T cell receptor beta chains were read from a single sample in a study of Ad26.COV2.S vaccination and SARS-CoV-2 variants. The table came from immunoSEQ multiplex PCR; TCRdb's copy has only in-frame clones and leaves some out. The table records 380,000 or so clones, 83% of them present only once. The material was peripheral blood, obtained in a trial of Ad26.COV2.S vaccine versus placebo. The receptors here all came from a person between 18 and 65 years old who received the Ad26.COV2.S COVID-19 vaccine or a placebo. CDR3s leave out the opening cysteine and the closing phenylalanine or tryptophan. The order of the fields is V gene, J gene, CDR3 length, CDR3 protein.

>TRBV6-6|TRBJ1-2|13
ASSYGGLANYGYT
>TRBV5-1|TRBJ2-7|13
ASSYGLADTYEQY
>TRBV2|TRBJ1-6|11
ASSSSYNSPLH
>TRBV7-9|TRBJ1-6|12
ASSQSSDSSPLH
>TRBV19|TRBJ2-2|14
ASSIPGTGNTGELF
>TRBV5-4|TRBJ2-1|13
ASSLRENPYNEQF
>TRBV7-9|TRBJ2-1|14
ASSYQWLGGYNEQF
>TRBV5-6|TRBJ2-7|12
ASSLENTGAVQY
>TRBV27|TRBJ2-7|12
ASSLGGATYEQY
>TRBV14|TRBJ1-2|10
ASSLQGGGYT
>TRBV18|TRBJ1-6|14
ASSPASGRNNSPLH
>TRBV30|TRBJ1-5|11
AWSVGFNQPQH
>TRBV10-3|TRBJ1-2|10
AISDAIRGYT
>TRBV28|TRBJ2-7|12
ASSLAGLSYEQY
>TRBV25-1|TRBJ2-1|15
ASSEASGWEGYNEQF
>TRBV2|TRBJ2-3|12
ASSDGRDRYTQY
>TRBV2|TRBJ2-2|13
ASSERGQITGELF
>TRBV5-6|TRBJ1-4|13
ASSRRTGGSEKLF
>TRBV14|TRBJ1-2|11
ASGLTSRAGYT
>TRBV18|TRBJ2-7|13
ASSFLAGRISEQY
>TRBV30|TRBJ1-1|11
ACWVRLGTEAF
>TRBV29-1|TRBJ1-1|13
SVEGGDNPNTEAF
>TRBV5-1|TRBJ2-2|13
ASSLRASEAGELF
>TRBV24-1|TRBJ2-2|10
ATSDFVGELF
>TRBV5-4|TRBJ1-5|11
ASSLGFNQPQH
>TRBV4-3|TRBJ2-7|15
ASSQEGLGHSFYEQY
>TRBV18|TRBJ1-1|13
ASSPRQGMGTEAF
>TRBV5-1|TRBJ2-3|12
ASSSTGGTDTQY
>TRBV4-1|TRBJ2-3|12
ASSQQRRTDTQY
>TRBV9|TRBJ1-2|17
ASSVGPGTGASYNYGYT
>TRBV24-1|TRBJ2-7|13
ATSDERTGAHEQY
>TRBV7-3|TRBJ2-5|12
ASSFSGSRETQY
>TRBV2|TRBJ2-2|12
ASSESSNTGELF
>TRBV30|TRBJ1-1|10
AWSLMNTEAF
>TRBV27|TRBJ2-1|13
ASSPGTGFNNEQF
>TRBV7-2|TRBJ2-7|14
ASSLVLASPDYEQY
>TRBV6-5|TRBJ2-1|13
ASRTGTQSYNEQF
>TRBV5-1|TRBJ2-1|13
ASSLASSSYNEQF
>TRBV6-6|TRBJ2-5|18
ASSLRRPGLAGVFGETQY
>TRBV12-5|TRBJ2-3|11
ASGAYPLDTQY
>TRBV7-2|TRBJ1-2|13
ASSLVLTPGSGYT
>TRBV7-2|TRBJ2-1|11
ASSLGTARDQF
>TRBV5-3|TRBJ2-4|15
ARSLVIFLGFQNIQY
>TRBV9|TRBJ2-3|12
ASSVDTSFDTQY
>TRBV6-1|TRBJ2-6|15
ASSDPGDLSGANVLT
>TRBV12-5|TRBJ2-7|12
ASGLAGRNYEQY
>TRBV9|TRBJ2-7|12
ASSVDLDSYEQY
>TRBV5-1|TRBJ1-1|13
ASSFGWGRNTEAF
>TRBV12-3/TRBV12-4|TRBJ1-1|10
ASSSTRAEAF
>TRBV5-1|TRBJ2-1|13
ASRGAEAPYNEQF
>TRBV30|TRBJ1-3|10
AWSAVRNTIY
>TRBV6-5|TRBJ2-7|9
ASISGNEQY
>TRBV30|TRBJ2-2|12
AWSVLISTGELF
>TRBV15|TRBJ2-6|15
ATSPWTANTGANVLT
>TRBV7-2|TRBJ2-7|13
ASSLVGGAYLEQY
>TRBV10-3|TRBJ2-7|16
AISSPRERGPVAYEQY
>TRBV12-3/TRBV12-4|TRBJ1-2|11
ASSPAGRYGYT
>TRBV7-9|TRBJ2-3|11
ASSLSEGGTQY